The source of this T cell receptor beta chain is a study of vaccination and CD4 T cells after COVID-19. The Oncomine TCR Beta short-read assay was applied to DNA of cultured CD4+ T cells. Each CDR3 protein gets one entry after TCRdb re-called the PCR reads with MiXCR. The table lists some 13,000 distinct CDR3 sequences, approximately 35% of them singletons. This CDR3 is built from 14 residues. Per the germline V gene, CDR1 is SNHLY and CDR2 is FYNNEI. The V gene end was trimmed by 7 bases and the J gene end by 6 bases; junction bases not matched to a gene: 6. Points on this clonotype: Its matching antigen is unknown.

Treatment reported: roughly ten-day PBMC culture with coronavirus spike peptide pools or control peptides (ViraFEST assay). The chain couples TRBV2 to TRBJ2-2; 9 nucleotides align to TRBD2. Sequencing was carried out using CD4+ T cells from blood, cultured in vitro. This sequence originates from a human donor who had recovered from COVID-19. The CDR3: CASTTSGNSGELFF. DNA of the CDR3: TGTGCCAGCACGACTAGCGGAAACTCCGGGGAGCTGTTTTTT.